The sequence of this T cell receptor beta chain was determined in a study of beta chain features in type 1 diabetes. Overall study findings and caveats: Moderate but significant shortening of TCRB CDR3s was recorded in all four CD4+ subsets from Type 1 diabetes patients.

In this sample, this clone turned up a few times. Its antigen is as yet unknown. Per the germline V gene, CDR1 is SNHLY and CDR2 is FYNNEI. V dropped 0 bases and J dropped 8 bases, with 11 bases sitting between them. The CDR3 is made up of 14 amino acids. Expressed TCRB transcripts were sequenced because the entire RNA isolate underwent reverse transcription. Clones were read by immunoSEQ multiplex PCR, and TCRdb kept only the in-frame ones, dropping some. The top ten hold 0.017% of the sample, which has approximately 270,000 clones, roughly an eighth seen once. Sequencing input: naive CD4+ T cells from blood. The genes are TRBV2 and TRBJ2-1, with a weak D call TRBD2 (6 bases). The TCR sequence derives from a man aged 25 to 40 with type 1 diabetes. The CDR3 sequence: CASSEAARDYEQFF. CDR3 bases: TGTGCCAGCAGTGAAGCGGCCAGGGACTATGAGCAGTTCTTC.